Following are 28 T cell receptor beta chains from one sample sequenced in a study of cytomegalovirus exposure and HLA in healthy donors. The PCR employed 60 Vbeta primers together with 13 Jbeta primers. Using immunoSEQ multiplex PCR, the repertoire was profiled, and TCRdb retains in-frame clones only, with some absent. The sample yields 70,000 or so clones, about 74% seen once. Sequencing used PBMCs. The receptors derive from a woman aged 60-75 years in good health and CMV-seropositive.

This clone was detected only a few times. The V call is TRBV6-1, the J call TRBJ2-5; TRBD1 is a possible D gene (6 bases). The CDR3 is 12 amino acids. Germline CDR1 MNHNS, CDR2 SASEGT. With 2 bases removed from V and 9 bases from J, the gap between germline ends came to 10 bases. The DNA for the CDR3 is TGTGCCAGCAGTGAATTTGACAGGCCCCAGTACTTC. Protein: CASSEFDRPQYF.

The V gene is TRBV6-1, the J gene TRBJ2-2; D uncertain. This CDR3 contains 15 residues. V lost 4 bases and J lost 5, with 14 bases in between. Per the germline V gene, CDR1 is MNHNS and CDR2 is SASEGT. CDR3 protein: CASSGPTGITGELFF. In DNA, the CDR3 is TGTGCCAGCAGTGGACCGACGGGTATAACCGGGGAGCTGTTTTTT.

Only a few counts were recorded for this clone. V gene TRBV5-1 combines with J gene TRBJ1-1, with TRBD1 as a possible D gene (6 bases). Per germline, CDR1 SGHRS and CDR2 YFSETQ. Trimming shortened V by 3 bases and J by 1 base, and 13 bases separated the two germline ends. The CDR3 totals 15 residues. This CDR3 reads CASSYPDRANTEAFF. The DNA of the CDR3 is TGCGCCAGCAGCTACCCGGACAGAGCGAACACTGAAGCTTTCTTT.

Of note for this clone: The junction departs from the called germline gene at one end, perhaps through a read error. The chain couples TRBV29-1 to TRBJ1-5; D is undetermined. Germline CDR1 and CDR2: SQVTM and ANQGSEA. The CDR3 is 13 amino acids. CDR3 DNA sequence: TGCAGCGCCTCGGGAAGTAGCAATCAGCACCAGCATTTT. This codes for CSASGSSNQHQHF.

This clone was counted a single time. The V gene is TRBV19, the J gene TRBJ2-7; D gene uncertain. Trimming took 3 bases from V and 5 from J, leaving 8 bases between them. Germline-derived CDR1 and CDR2 are LNHDA and SQIVND (reference sequence). CDR3 length equals 12 residues. CDR3 amino acids: CASSMPGDEQYF. The CDR3 region has the DNA TGTGCCAGTAGTATGCCCGGAGACGAGCAGTACTTC.

The chain is built from TRBV30 and TRBJ2-4; D might be TRBD2 (5 bases). Germline CDR1 GTSNPN, CDR2 SVGIG (reference sequence). CDR3 length: 14 residues. The V gene lost 0 bases and the J gene lost 2 bases, with 8 bases spanning the gap. This chain's CDR3 is CAWSVSGSKNIQYF. The CDR3 nucleotides are TGTGCCTGGAGTGTATCGGGGTCCAAAAACATTCAGTACTTC.

The chain links TRBV29-1 to TRBJ2-3; 10 bases align to TRBD1. The V and J ends lost 6 bases and 4 bases, in that order; junction bases with no gene match: 4. Germline V lookup: CDR1 SQVTM, CDR2 ANQGSEA. CDR3 length: 13 residues. CDR3 region: CSVLDRGPDTQYF. CDR3 bases: TGCAGCGTGCTTGACAGGGGGCCAGATACGCAGTATTTT.

This clone has more than one count but fewer than ten. The CDR3 nucleotides are TGTGCCAGCAGTGAAGGTGTCGGCTCTGGAAACACCATATATTTT. It is translated as CASSEGVGSGNTIYF. The genes are TRBV6-1 and TRBJ1-3, with D uncertain. Germline CDR1 is MNHNS and CDR2 is SASEGT. The CDR3 is 15 amino acids. Trimming stripped 1 base from V and 0 bases from J, with 7 bases between.

J is TRBJ1-1 and V is TRBV5-6; no clear D. V lost 4 bases and J lost 2, with 15 bases in between. There are 15 residues in the CDR3. Germline assignment: CDR1 SGHDT and CDR2 YYEEEE. The CDR3 region has the DNA TGTGCCAGCAGCCCCGGGTACCACGTAAACACTGAAGCTTTCTTT. This codes for CASSPGYHVNTEAFF.

The J gene is TRBJ2-7, the V gene TRBV5-5; 9 positions agree with TRBD1. This CDR3 has 16 amino acids. Trimming removed 1 base from V and 4 bases from J; junction bases left unmatched: 9. Germline V gene lookup returns CDR1 SGHKS and CDR2 YYEKEE (reference sequence). The CDR3, as DNA: TGTGCCAGCAGCTTGAAAGCCGGGACAGGGCTATACGAGCAGTACTTC. It translates to CASSLKAGTGLYEQYF.

The rearrangement links TRBV5-6 to TRBJ1-4; D is perhaps TRBD1 (5 bases). The CDR3 totals 14 residues. With 1 base removed from V and 6 bases from J, the gap between germline ends came to 10 bases. Germline CDR1 SGHDT, CDR2 YYEEEE. The CDR3 nucleotides read TGTGCCAGCAGCTTGTTTCCGGGGGATGAAAAACTGTTTTTT. This codes for CASSLFPGDEKLFF. The full variable domain, its missing parts supplied by reference TRBV5-6 and TRBJ1-4, is DAGVTQSPTHLIKTRGQQVTLRCSPKSGHDTVSWYQQALGQGPQFIFQYYEEEERQRGNFPDRFSGHQFPNYSSELNVNALLLGDSALYLCASSLFPGDEKLFFGSGTQLSVL.

The rearrangement joins TRBV5-1 to TRBJ1-1, with 12 bases aligning to TRBD1. The CDR3 length is 15 residues. Germline CDR1 SGHRS, CDR2 YFSETQ. The V and J ends lost 2 bases and 3 bases, in that order; junction bases with no gene match: 2. The CDR3 is CASSLGDRGHTEAFF. In DNA, the CDR3 is TGCGCCAGCAGCTTAGGGGACAGGGGGCACACTGAAGCTTTCTTT.

The chain uses TRBV9 and TRBJ2-1, with 9 nucleotides matching TRBD2. The germline V gene encodes CDR1 SGDLS and CDR2 YYNGEE. CDR3 length: 15 amino acids. Germline trimming cut 4 bases from V and 8 bases from J; bases unmatched to any gene: 10. In nucleotides, the CDR3 is TGTGCCAGCAGCTCTTCAGCGGGAGGCTTGGATGAGCAGTTCTTC. Protein sequence: CASSSSAGGLDEQFF.

The chain uses TRBV18 and TRBJ2-2, with no clear D. The V gene's germline CDR1 is KGHSH and CDR2 LQKENI. There are 14 residues in the CDR3. Trimming removed 0 bases from V and 3 bases from J, with 5 bases in between. The chain's CDR3 is CASSPPSDTGELFF. As DNA, the CDR3 is TGTGCCAGCTCACCACCCTCGGACACCGGGGAGCTGTTTTTT.

The chain joins TRBV4-1 to TRBJ1-1, with 9 bases lining up with TRBD1. CDR1 MGHRA and CDR2 YSYEKL come from the germline V gene. The CDR3 has 16 residues. J was trimmed by 2 bases and V by 2 bases; bases with no gene match: 6. CDR3 sequence (DNA): TGCGCCAGCAGCCAACAAAACAGGGGGCGCAACACTGAAGCTTTCTTT. Its translation: CASSQQNRGRNTEAFF.

The count of this clone is one. CDR3 in amino acids: CASSEVLNTEAFF. As DNA, the CDR3 is TGTGCCAGTAGCGAGGTTTTGAACACTGAAGCTTTCTTT. The chain couples TRBV19 to TRBJ1-1; D ambiguous. Germline lookup yields CDR1 LNHDA and CDR2 SQIVND (reference sequence). CDR3 length: 13 amino acids. The V and J ends lost 6 bases and 0 bases respectively, with 8 bases between them. Looking up the rest from reference TRBV19 and TRBJ1-1 gives the full variable domain: DGGITQSPKYLFRKEGQNVTLSCEQNLNHDAMYWYRQDPGQGLRLIYYSQIVNDFQKGDIAEGYSVSREKKESFPLTVTSAQKNPTAFYLCASSEVLNTEAFFGQGTRLTVV.

This clone came up a few times. The J gene is TRBJ1-1, the V gene TRBV29-1, with 8 bases lining up with TRBD1. The V and J ends lost 4 bases and 1 base, in that order; junction bases with no gene match: 2. The CDR3 extends over 13 amino acids. CDR1 and CDR2 from the germline V gene are SQVTM and ANQGSEA. The CDR3 reads CSVGTGRNTEAFF. CDR3 sequence (DNA): TGCAGCGTTGGGACAGGGAGGAACACTGAAGCTTTCTTT.

The chain has TRBV9 and TRBJ1-4; 7 bases are shared with TRBD1. Per the germline V gene, CDR1 is SGDLS and CDR2 is YYNGEE. J lost 5 bases, V lost 3 bases, and 7 bases had no gene match. The CDR3 is 15 residues long. DNA of the CDR3: TGTGCCAGCAGCGACCTTCCGGGACAGAATGAAAAACTGTTTTTT. Protein sequence: CASSDLPGQNEKLFF.

The chain is built from TRBV29-1 and TRBJ1-3; 8 bases match TRBD1. CDR1 and CDR2 (germline): SQVTM, ANQGSEA. This CDR3 spans 16 amino acids. Trimming took 1 base from V and 1 from J; bases not matched to a gene: 6. In DNA form, the CDR3 reads TGCAGCGTTGAAGGCGACAGGGGCATATCTGGAAACACCATATATTTT. Translating it yields CSVEGDRGISGNTIYF. The full variable domain, completed using reference TRBV29-1 and TRBJ1-3, is SAVISQKPSRDICQRGTSLTIQCQVDSQVTMMFWYRQQPGQSLTLIATANQGSEATYESGFVIDKFPISRPNLTFSTLTVSNMSPEDSSIYLCSVEGDRGISGNTIYFGEGSWLTVV.

The chain combines TRBV9 with TRBJ2-1, with D possibly TRBD2 on 7 matching bases. V gave up 2 bases and J gave up 2 bases, with 14 bases separating them. The V gene's germline CDR1 is SGDLS and CDR2 YYNGEE. CDR3 length: 16 amino acids. The CDR3 nucleotides are TGTGCCAGCAGCGTGGGGTGGCGGGGGCCCTACAATGAGCAGTTCTTC. Translating it yields CASSVGWRGPYNEQFF. The variable domain in full, completed from reference TRBV9 and TRBJ2-1, reads DSGVTQTPKHLITATGQRVTLRCSPRSGDLSVYWYQQSLDQGLQFLIQYYNGEERAKGNILERFSAQQFPDLHSELNLSSLELGDSALYFCASSVGWRGPYNEQFFGPGTRLTVL.

This clone was seen a handful of times. With a much larger clone just one base away, this may be a read error. CDR3 sequence: CASSATWGDNQPQHF. Written as DNA, the CDR3 is TGTGCCAGCAGCGCTACATGGGGAGACAATCAGCCCCAGCATTTT. The J gene is TRBJ1-5, the V gene TRBV9, with no clear D. V was pared by 3 bases and J by 3 bases, with 13 bases between. Per germline, CDR1 SGDLS and CDR2 YYNGEE. The CDR3 length is 15 residues.

The rearrangement links TRBV29-1 to TRBJ2-7; TRBD2 matches 9 bases. Trimming removed 6 bases from V and 2 bases from J; junction bases left unmatched: 5. The CDR3 loop spans 13 amino acids. CDR1 SQVTM and CDR2 ANQGSEA come from the germline V gene. CDR3 sequence (DNA): TGCAGCGTGGGGACTAGCACCACCTACGAGCAGTACTTC. Translating it yields CSVGTSTTYEQYF.

This clone was seen more than once but under ten times. J is TRBJ1-4 and V is TRBV5-3; 7 nucleotides line up with TRBD1. TRBV5-3 falls under the ORF class, with uncertain function. The CDR3 sequence is 12 residues long. After removal of 5 bases from V and 5 bases from J, the junction contained 0 bases not matched to a gene. CDR3 nucleotides: TGTGCCAGAAGACAGGGGAATGAAAAACTGTTTTTT. Translated: CARRQGNEKLFF.

V is TRBV5-4 and J is TRBJ2-2; perhaps TRBD2 as D (6 bases). Germline CDR1 is SGHNT and CDR2 is YYREEE (reference sequence). CDR3 length: 16 amino acids. V was clipped by 5 bases and J by 0 bases, with 14 bases between them. The CDR3: CASSSLAHTNTGELFF. The DNA for the CDR3 is TGTGCCAGCAGTTCACTAGCCCACACGAACACCGGGGAGCTGTTTTTT.

This chain uses TRBV9 with TRBJ1-1; 8 positions match TRBD1. The CDR3 is made up of 15 amino acids. V was clipped by 0 bases and J by 4 bases; unmatched bases: 5. Germline CDR1 SGDLS, CDR2 YYNGEE. CDR3 sequence: CASSVGRTGSTEAFF. CDR3 coding DNA: TGTGCCAGCAGCGTAGGCCGGACAGGGAGCACTGAAGCTTTCTTT. The variable domain in full, completed from reference TRBV9 and TRBJ1-1, reads DSGVTQTPKHLITATGQRVTLRCSPRSGDLSVYWYQQSLDQGLQFLIQYYNGEERAKGNILERFSAQQFPDLHSELNLSSLELGDSALYFCASSVGRTGSTEAFFGQGTRLTVV.

This clone has just a few counts. This chain connects TRBV6-5 to TRBJ1-1; TRBD1 might be the D (6 bases). Germline assignment: CDR1 MNHEY and CDR2 SVGAGI. V lost 2 bases and J 8 bases, leaving 9 bases between the germline ends. This CDR3 is built from 12 residues. Here the CDR3 DNA reads TGTGCCAGCAGTTACGGGACATCCGAAGCTTTCTTT. Translated: CASSYGTSEAFF.

The rearrangement joins TRBV6-5 to TRBJ2-2, with 9 bases fitting TRBD1. Losses at the gene ends were 6 bases for V and 4 bases for J; bases not matched to a gene: 3. This CDR3 contains 14 residues. Per the germline V gene, CDR1 is MNHEY and CDR2 is SVGAGI. CDR3 in amino acids: CASRKQGATGELFF. The DNA for the CDR3 is TGTGCCAGCAGGAAACAGGGGGCCACCGGGGAGCTGTTTTTT.

The chain joins TRBV25-1 to TRBJ1-2, with 7 bases aligning to TRBD1. V trimming: 4 bases; J trimming: 9 bases; junction bases outside the gene matches: 11. Germline loops: CDR1 MGHDK, CDR2 SYGVNS. This CDR3 has 14 residues. The CDR3 loop reads CASSVREGARSYTF. The CDR3 DNA reads as TGTGCCAGCAGTGTTCGCGAGGGGGCGCGGAGCTACACCTTC.